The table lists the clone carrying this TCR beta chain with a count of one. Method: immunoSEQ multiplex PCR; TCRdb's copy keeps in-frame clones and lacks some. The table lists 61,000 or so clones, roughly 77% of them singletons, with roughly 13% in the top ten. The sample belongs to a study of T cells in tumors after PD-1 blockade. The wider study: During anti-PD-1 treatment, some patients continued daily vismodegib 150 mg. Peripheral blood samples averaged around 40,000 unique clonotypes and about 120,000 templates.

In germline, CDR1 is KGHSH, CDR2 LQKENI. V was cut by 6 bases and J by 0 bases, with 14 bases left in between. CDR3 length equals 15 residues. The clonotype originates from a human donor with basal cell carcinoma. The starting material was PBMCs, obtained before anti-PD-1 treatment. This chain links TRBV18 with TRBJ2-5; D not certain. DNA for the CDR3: TGTGCCAGCTCTCTAATCCCAGGAGACCAAGAGACCCAGTACTTC. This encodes CASSLIPGDQETQYF.